This entry is about one T cell receptor beta chain. Its antigen is unidentified. Then a second PCR, running roughly 7 to 11 cycles, was carried out with a sample-barcoded 5' primer and a J-beta primer mix. Each sample yielded at least 3 million CDR3-containing paired-end reads. TCRdb itself ran the 5' RACE reads through MiXCR, one entry per CDR3 protein. Counted here are some 1.8 million distinct CDR3 sequences, more than 35% occurring once; the ten biggest clones make up 23%. Germline V gene lookup returns CDR1 SGHRS and CDR2 YFSETQ. The CDR3 totals 16 residues. Trimming took 7 bases from V and 2 from J; bases not matched to a gene: 7. The data stem from a study of blood T cells in healthy people across ages. General study findings and limits: Age showed a roughly linear inverse relationship with TCR beta diversity per million T cells.

The source is a human donor in good health. The sequencing input was blood. V is TRBV5-1 and J is TRBJ2-1; TRBD2 matches 12 bases. CDR3 residues: CASGGTSGLTYNEQFF. In DNA form, the CDR3 reads TGCGCCAGCGGCGGGACTAGCGGGCTTACCTACAATGAGCAGTTCTTC.